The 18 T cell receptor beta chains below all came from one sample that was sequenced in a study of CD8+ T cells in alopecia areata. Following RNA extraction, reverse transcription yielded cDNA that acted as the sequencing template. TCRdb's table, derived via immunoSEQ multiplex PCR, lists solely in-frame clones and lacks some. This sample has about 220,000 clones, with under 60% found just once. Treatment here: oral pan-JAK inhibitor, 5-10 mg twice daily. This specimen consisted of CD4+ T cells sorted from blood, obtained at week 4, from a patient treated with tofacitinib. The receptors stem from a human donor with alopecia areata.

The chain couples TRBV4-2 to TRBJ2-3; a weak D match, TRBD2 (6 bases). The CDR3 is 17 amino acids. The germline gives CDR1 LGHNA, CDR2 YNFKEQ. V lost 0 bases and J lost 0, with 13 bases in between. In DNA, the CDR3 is TGTGCCAGCAGCCAAGATGGAACCGGGGGAAGCACAGATACGCAGTATTTT. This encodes CASSQDGTGGSTDTQYF.

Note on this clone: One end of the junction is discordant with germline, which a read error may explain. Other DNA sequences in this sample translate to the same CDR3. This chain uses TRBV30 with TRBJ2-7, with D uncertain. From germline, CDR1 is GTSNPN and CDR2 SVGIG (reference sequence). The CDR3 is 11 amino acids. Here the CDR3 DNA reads TGTGCCTGGAGTACTAATTACGAGCAGTATTTC. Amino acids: CAWSTNYEQYF.

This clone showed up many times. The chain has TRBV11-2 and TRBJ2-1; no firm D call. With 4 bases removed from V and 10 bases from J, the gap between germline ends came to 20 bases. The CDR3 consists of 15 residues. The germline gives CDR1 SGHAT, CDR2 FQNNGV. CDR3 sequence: CASSSPGGQAKEQFF. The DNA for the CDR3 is TGTGCCAGCAGCTCCCCGGGTGGGCAAGCTAAGGAGCAGTTCTTC. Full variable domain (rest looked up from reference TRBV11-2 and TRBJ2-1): EAGVAQSPRYKIIEKRQSVAFWCNPISGHATLYWYQQILGQGPKLLIQFQNNGVVDDSQLPKDRFSAERLKGVDSTLKIQPAKLEDSAVYLCASSSPGGQAKEQFFGPGTRLTVL.

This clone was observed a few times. In DNA form, the CDR3 reads TGTGCCAGCAGTGAGCGTTATACGCAGTATTTT. Translated, it gives CASSERYTQYF. V is TRBV6-1 and J is TRBJ2-3; D is unresolved. The ends were cut back, 3 bases at V and 7 bases at J, with 5 bases in the middle. Germline V lookup: CDR1 MNHNS, CDR2 SASEGT. The CDR3 length is 11 residues.

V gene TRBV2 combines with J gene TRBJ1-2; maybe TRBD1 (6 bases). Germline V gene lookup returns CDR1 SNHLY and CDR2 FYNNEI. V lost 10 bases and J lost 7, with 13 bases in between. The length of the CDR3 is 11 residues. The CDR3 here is CATRQEGGYTF. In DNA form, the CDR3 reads TGTGCCACCCGACAGGAGGGTGGCTACACCTTC.

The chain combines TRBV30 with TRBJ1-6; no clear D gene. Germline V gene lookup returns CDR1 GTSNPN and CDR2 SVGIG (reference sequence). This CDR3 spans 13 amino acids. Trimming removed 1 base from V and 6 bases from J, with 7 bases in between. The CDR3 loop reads CAWSAGSNSPLHF. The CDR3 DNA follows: TGTGCCTGGAGTGCAGGTTCTAATTCACCCCTCCACTTT.

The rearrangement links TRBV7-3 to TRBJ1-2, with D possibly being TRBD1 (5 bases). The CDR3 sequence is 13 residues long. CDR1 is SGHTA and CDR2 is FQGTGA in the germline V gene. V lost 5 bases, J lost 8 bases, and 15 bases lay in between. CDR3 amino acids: CASSLGAGNGYTF. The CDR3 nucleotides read TGTGCCAGCAGCCTTGGGGCCGGGAACGGCTACACCTTC.

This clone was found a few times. In DNA, the CDR3 is TGTGCCAGCAGTTACTCGTTGCAGACTAGCGAGACCCAGTACTTC. The encoded protein is CASSYSLQTSETQYF. V gene TRBV6-6 combines with J gene TRBJ2-5, with 7 bases identical to TRBD2. Germline CDR1 and CDR2: MNHNY and SVGAGI (reference sequence). The CDR3 has 15 amino acids. J was trimmed by 5 bases and V by 0 bases; bases with no gene match: 6.

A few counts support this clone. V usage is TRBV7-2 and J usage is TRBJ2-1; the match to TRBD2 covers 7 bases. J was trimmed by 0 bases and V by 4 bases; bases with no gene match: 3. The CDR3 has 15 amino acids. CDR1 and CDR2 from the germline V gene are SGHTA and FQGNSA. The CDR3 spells CASSSERDSYNEQFF. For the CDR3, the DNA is TGTGCCAGCAGCTCTGAGCGGGACTCCTACAATGAGCAGTTCTTC.

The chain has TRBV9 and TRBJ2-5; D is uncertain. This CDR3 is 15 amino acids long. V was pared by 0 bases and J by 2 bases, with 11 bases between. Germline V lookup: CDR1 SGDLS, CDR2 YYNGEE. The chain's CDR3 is CASSVDTHQQETQYF. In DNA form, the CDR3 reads TGTGCCAGCAGCGTAGACACGCACCAGCAAGAGACCCAGTACTTC.

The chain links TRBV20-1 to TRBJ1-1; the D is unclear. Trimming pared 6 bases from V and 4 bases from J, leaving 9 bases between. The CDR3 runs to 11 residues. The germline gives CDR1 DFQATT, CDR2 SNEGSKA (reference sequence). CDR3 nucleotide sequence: TGCAGTGCAGAAAAAGGCACTGAAGCTTTCTTT. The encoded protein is CSAEKGTEAFF.

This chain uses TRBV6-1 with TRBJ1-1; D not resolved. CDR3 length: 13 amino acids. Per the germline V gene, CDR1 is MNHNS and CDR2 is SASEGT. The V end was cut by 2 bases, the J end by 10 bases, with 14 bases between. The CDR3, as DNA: TGTGCCAGCAGTGAAATCGTCCAGGAACCAGCTTTCTTT. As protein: CASSEIVQEPAFF.

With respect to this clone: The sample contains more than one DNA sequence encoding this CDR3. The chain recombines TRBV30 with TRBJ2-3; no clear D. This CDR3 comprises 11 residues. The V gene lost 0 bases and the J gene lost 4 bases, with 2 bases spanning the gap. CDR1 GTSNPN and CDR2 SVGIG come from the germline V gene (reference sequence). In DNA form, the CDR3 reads TGTGCCTGGAGTGTCTCAGATACGCAGTATTTT. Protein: CAWSVSDTQYF.

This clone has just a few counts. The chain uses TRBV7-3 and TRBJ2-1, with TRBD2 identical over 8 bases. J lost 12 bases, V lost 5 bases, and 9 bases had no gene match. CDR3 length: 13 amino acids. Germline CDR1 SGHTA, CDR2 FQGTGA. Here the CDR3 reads CASSTQPGGRQFF. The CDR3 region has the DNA TGTGCCAGCAGCACTCAGCCGGGGGGGCGGCAGTTCTTC.

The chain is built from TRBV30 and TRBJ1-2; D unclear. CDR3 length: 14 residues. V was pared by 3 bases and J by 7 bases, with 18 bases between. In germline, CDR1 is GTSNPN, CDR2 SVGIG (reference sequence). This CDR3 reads CAWRLSGGWSGYTF. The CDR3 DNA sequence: TGTGCCTGGAGATTATCGGGAGGATGGAGTGGCTACACCTTC.

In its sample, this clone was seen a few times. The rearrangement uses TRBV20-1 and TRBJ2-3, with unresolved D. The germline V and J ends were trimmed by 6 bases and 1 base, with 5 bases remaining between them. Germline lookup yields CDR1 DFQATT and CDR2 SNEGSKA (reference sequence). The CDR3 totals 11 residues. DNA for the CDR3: TGCAGTGCGGGTGGCACAGATACGCAGTATTTT. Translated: CSAGGTDTQYF.

The CDR3 sequence is CASSSNPQGRGYEQYF. The CDR3, as DNA: TGTGCCAGCAGTTCGAACCCTCAGGGGCGCGGGTACGAGCAGTACTTC. The chain carries TRBV27 and TRBJ2-7, with D possibly matching TRBD1 (6 bases). V dropped 4 bases and J dropped 4 bases, with 20 bases sitting between them. The length of the CDR3 is 16 residues. The germline CDR1 and CDR2 sequences are MNHEY and SMNVEV (reference sequence).

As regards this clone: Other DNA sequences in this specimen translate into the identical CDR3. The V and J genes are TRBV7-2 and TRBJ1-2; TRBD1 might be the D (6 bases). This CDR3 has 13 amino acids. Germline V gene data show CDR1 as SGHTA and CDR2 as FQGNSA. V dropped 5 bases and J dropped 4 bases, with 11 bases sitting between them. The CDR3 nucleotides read TGTGCCAGCAGCCCACAGGGCCCCTATGGCTACACCTTC. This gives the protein CASSPQGPYGYTF.